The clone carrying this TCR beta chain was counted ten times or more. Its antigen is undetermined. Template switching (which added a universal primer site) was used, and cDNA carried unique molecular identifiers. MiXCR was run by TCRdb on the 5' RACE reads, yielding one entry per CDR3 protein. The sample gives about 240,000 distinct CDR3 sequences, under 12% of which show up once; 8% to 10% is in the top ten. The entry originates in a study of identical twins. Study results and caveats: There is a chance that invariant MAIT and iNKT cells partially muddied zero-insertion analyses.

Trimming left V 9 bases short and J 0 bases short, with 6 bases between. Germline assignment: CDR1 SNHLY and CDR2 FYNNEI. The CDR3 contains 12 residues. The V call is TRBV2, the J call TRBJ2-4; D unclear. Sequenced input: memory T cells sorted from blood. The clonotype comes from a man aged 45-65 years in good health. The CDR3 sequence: CARPEAKNIQYF. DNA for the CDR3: TGTGCCAGACCAGAAGCCAAAAACATTCAGTACTTC. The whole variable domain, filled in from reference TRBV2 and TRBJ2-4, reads EPEVTQTPSHQVTQMGQEVILRCVPISNHLYFYWYRQILGQKVEFLVSFYNNEISEKSEIFDDQFSVERPDGSNFTLKIRSTKLEDSAMYFCARPEAKNIQYFGAGTRLSVL.